Below, 2 T cell receptor beta chains from the same sample are listed, as sequenced in a study of T cell repertoires in cytomegalovirus infection (dated by TCRdb to the late 2010s). Instrument used: Illumina HiSeq 1500. TCRdb's own reprocessing of the public reads used fastp at Q25 and MiXCR and kept productive beta chains. Under each unique CDR3 protein, matching rows form one entry showing the most common genes and DNA. The sample contains 80,000 to 130,000 distinct CDR3 sequences, 20% to 25% of them found a single time. The ten largest account for 35% to 50% of the sample. Sequencing was performed on CD8+ T cells from PBMCs. The receptors shown here come from a human donor in good health (CMV status not recorded). Some clones in this sample may be carry-over from other donors' samples.

This clonotype was seen only a few times. This chain links TRBV7-3 with TRBJ1-1, with D unresolved. CDR3 length: 14 amino acids. The ends were cut back, 5 bases at V and 0 bases at J, with 10 bases in the middle. CDR1 and CDR2 (germline): SGHTA, FQGTGA. The CDR3 coding sequence is TGTGCCAGCAGCCACCACAGCATGAACACTGAAGCTTTCTTT. It specifies CASSHHSMNTEAFF.

This clonotype was seen repeatedly, ten times or more. V usage is TRBV7-6 and J usage is TRBJ2-3; no reliable D call. The V end was cut by 2 bases, the J end by 2 bases, with 11 bases between. The CDR3 has 15 residues. Germline lookup yields CDR1 SGHVS and CDR2 FNYEAQ. The CDR3 bases are TGTGCCAGCAGCTTACTCTTCTTAAACACAGATACGCAGTATTTT. It is translated as CASSLLFLNTDTQYF.